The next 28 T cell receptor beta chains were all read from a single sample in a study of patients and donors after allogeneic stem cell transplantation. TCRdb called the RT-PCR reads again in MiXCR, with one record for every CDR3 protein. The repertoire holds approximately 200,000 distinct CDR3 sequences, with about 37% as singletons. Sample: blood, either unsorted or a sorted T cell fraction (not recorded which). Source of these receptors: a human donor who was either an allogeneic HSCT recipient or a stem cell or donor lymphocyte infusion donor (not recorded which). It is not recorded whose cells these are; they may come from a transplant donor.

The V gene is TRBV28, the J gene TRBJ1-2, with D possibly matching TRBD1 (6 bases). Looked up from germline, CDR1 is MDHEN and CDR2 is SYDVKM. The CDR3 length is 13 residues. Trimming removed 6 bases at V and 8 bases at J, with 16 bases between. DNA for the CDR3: TGTGCCAGCAGAACAGGGACCGTCGGCGGCTACACCTTC. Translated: CASRTGTVGGYTF.

DNA for the CDR3: TGTGCCAGCAACCCCCAGGGGTTGAACACTGAAGCTTTCTTT. Translation gives CASNPQGLNTEAFF. The chain has TRBV12-3 or TRBV12-4 and TRBJ1-1; D is perhaps TRBD1 (6 bases). The CDR3 is 14 amino acids. V was pared by 7 bases and J by 0 bases, with 12 bases between.

The CDR3 loop reads CASSDRDWNQPQHF. CDR3 nucleotide sequence: TGTGCCAGCAGTGACAGGGACTGGAATCAGCCCCAGCATTTT. The chain joins TRBV6-1 to TRBJ1-5; possibly TRBD1 for D (5 bases). Germline V gene sequence: CDR1 MNHNS, CDR2 SASEGT. The V end lost 3 bases, the J end lost 4 bases, and 10 bases lay between the germline ends. CDR3 length: 14 amino acids.

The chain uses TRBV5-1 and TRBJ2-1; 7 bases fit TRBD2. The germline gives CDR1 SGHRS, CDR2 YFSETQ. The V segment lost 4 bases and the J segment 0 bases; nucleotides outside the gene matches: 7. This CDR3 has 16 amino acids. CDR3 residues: CASSEPGGYSYNEQFF. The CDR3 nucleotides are TGCGCCAGCAGCGAGCCGGGAGGCTACTCCTACAATGAGCAGTTCTTC.

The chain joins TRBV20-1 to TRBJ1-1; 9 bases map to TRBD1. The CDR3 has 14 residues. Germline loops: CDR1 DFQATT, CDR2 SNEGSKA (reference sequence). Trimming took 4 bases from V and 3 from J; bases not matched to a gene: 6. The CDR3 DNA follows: TGCAGTGCTACCCGGGACAGGGAGTACACTGAAGCTTTCTTT. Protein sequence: CSATRDREYTEAFF.

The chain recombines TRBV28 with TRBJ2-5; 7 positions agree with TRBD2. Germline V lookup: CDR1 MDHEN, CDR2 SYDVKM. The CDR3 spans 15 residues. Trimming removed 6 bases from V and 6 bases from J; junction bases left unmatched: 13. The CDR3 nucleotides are TGTGCCAGCAGAATGGTTAGCGGGCGGAAGAAGACCCAGTACTTC. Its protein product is CASRMVSGRKKTQYF.

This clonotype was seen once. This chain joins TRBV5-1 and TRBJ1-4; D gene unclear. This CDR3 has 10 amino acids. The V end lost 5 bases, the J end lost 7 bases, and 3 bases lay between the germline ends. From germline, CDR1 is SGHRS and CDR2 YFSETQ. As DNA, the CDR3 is TGCGCCAGCAGGGGTGAAAAACTGTTTTTT. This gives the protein CASRGEKLFF.

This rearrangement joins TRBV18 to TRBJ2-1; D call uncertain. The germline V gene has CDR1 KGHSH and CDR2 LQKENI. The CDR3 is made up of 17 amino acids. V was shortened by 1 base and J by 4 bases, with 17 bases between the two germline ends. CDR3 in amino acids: CASSPRLWEFFYNEQFF. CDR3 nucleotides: TGTGCCAGCTCACCACGTCTTTGGGAATTCTTTTACAATGAGCAGTTCTTC.

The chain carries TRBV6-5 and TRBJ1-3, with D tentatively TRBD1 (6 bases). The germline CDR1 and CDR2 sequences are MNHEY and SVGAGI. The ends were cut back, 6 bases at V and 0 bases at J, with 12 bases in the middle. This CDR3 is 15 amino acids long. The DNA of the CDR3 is TGTGCCAGCAGAACAACAGGGAGCTCTGGAAACACCATATATTTT. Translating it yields CASRTTGSSGNTIYF.

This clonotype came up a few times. CDR3 in amino acids: CASSFHRGWGTEAFF. The CDR3 DNA reads TGTGCCAGCAGCTTCCACAGGGGATGGGGCACTGAAGCTTTCTTT. V is TRBV7-2 and J is TRBJ1-1; 7 bases fit TRBD1. V was clipped by 3 bases and J by 4 bases; unmatched bases: 8. Germline V gene lookup returns CDR1 SGHTA and CDR2 FQGNSA. The length of the CDR3 is 15 residues.

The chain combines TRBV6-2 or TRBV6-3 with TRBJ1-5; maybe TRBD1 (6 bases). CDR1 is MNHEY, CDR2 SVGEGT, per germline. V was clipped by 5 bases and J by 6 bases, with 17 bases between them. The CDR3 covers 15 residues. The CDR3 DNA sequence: TGTGCCAGCAGTCCTGAACAGGGTTGGATTCAGCCCCAGCATTTT. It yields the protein CASSPEQGWIQPQHF.

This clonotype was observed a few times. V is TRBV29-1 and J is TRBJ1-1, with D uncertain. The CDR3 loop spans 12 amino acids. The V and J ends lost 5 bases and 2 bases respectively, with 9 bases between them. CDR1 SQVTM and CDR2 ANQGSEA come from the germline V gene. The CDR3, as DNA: TGCAGCGTTAAACAGTCAAACACTGAAGCTTTCTTT. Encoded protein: CSVKQSNTEAFF.

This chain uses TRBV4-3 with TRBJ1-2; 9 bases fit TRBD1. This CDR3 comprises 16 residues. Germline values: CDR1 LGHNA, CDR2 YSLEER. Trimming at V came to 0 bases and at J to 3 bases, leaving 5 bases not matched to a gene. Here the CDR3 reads CASSQEGTGNYYGYTF. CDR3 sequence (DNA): TGCGCCAGCAGCCAAGAAGGGACAGGGAACTACTATGGCTACACCTTC.

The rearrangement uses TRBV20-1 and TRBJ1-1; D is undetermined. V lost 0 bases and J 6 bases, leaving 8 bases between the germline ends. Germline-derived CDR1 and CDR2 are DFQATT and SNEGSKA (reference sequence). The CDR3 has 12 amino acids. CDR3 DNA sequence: TGCAGTGCTAGAGACCTACAGCCTGAAGCTTTCTTT. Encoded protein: CSARDLQPEAFF.

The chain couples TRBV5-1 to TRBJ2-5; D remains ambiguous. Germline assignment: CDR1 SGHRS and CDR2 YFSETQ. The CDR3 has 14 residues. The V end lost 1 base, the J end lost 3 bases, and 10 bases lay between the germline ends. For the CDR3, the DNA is TGCGCCAGCAGCTTGCTTGGCGTAGAAGAGACCCAGTACTTC. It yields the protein CASSLLGVEETQYF.

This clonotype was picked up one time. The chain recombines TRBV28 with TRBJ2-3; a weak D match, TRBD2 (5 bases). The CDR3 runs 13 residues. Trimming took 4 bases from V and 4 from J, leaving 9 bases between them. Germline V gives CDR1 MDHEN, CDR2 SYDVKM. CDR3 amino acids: CASSWRLPDTQYF. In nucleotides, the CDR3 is TGTGCCAGCAGTTGGAGGCTGCCAGATACGCAGTATTTT.

The CDR3 reads CAIREQGELETQYF. The CDR3 DNA reads as TGTGCCATCAGGGAACAGGGGGAATTAGAGACCCAGTACTTC. The chain uses TRBV10-3 and TRBJ2-5; 8 bases match TRBD1. The CDR3 spans 14 residues. The V segment lost 6 bases and the J segment 4 bases; nucleotides outside the gene matches: 7. Germline CDR1 and CDR2: ENHRY and SYGVKD.

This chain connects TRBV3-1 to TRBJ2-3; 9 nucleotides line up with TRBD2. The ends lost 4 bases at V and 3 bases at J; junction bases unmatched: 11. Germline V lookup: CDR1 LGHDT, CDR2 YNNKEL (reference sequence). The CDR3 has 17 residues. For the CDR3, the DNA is TGTGCCAGCAGCCGTAATCTTATTGCGGGGGGGACAGATACGCAGTATTTT. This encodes CASSRNLIAGGTDTQYF.

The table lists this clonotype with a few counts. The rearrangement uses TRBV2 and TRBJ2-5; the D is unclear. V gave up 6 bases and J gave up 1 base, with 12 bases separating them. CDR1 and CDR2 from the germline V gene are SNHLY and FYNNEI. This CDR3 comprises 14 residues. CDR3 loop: CASRFERVQETQYF. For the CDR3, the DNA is TGTGCCAGCAGGTTCGAAAGGGTCCAAGAGACCCAGTACTTC.

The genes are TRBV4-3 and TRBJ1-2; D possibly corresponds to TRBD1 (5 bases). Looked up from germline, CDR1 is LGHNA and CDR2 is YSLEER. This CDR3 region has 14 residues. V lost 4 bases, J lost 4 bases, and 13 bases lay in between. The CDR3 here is CASSPKPTAYGYTF. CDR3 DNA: TGCGCCAGCAGCCCAAAGCCGACAGCCTATGGCTACACCTTC.

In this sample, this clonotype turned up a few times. The CDR3 DNA reads TGCAGCGTTAACACAGGCTCTGGAAACACCATATATTTT. This encodes CSVNTGSGNTIYF. The rearrangement uses TRBV29-1 and TRBJ1-3; D perhaps matches TRBD1 (5 bases). The V end lost 5 bases, the J end lost 0 bases, and 8 bases lay between the germline ends. There are 13 residues in the CDR3. CDR1 is SQVTM, CDR2 ANQGSEA, per germline.

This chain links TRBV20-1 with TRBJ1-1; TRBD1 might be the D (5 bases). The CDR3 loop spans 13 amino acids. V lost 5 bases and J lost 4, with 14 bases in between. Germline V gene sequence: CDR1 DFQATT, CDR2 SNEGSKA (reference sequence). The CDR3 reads CSADGGRGTEAFF. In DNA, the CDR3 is TGCAGTGCTGACGGGGGTCGGGGCACTGAAGCTTTCTTT.

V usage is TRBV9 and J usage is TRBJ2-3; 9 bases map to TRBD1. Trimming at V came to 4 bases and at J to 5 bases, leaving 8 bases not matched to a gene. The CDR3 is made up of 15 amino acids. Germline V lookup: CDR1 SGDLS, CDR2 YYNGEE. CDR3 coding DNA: TGTGCCAGCAGCATGCGACAGGGGGGTCAAGATACGCAGTATTTT. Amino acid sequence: CASSMRQGGQDTQYF.

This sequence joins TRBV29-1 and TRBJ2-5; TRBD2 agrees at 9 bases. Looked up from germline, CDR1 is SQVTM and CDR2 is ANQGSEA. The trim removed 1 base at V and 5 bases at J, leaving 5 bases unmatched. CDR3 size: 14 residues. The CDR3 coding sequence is TGCAGCGTTGAAGTAGCGGGGGCAGGGGAGACCCAGTACTTC. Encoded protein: CSVEVAGAGETQYF.

CDR3 protein: CASSLRTGRQETQYF. The CDR3, as DNA: TGTGCCAGCAGCTTACGTACAGGTCGGCAAGAGACCCAGTACTTC. The V and J genes are TRBV7-2 and TRBJ2-5, with D possibly matching TRBD1 (5 bases). The CDR3 sequence is 15 residues long. The germline V gene encodes CDR1 SGHTA and CDR2 FQGNSA. Between the trimmed V and J ends, which lost 2 bases and 2 bases, there was a span of 12 bases. Full variable domain (missing parts from reference TRBV7-2 and TRBJ2-5): GAGVSQSPSNKVTEKGKDVELRCDPISGHTALYWYRQSLGQGLEFLIYFQGNSAPDKSGLPSDRFSAERTGGSVSTLTIQRTQQEDSAVYLCASSLRTGRQETQYFGPGTRLLVL.

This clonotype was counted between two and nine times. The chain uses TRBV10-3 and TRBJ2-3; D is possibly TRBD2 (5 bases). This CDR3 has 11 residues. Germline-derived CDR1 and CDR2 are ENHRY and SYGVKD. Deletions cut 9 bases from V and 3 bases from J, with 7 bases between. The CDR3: CAMRETDTQYF. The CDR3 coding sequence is TGTGCCATGAGGGAGACAGATACGCAGTATTTT.

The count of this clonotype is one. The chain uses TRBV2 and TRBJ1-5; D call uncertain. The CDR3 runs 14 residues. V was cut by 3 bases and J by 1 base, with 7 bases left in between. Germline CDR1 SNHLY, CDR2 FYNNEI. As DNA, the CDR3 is TGTGCCAGCAGTGAGCTGGACAGCAATCAGCCCCAGCATTTT. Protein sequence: CASSELDSNQPQHF.

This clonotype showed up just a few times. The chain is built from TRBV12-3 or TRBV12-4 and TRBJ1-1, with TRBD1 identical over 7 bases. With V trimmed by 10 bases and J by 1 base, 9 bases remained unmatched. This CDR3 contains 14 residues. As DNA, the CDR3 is TGTGCCATCCCAGGGGGGGGCGCGAACACTGAAGCTTTCTTT. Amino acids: CAIPGGGANTEAFF.